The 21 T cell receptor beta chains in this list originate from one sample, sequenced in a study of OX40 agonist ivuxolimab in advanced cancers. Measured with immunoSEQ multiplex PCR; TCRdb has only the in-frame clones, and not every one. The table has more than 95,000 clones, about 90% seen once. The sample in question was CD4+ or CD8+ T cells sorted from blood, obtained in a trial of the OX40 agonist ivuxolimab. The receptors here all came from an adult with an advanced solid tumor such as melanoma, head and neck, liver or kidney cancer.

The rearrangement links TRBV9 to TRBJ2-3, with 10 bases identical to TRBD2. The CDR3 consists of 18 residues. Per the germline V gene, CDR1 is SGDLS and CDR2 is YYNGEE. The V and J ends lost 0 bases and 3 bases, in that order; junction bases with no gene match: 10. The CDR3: CASSVVGSGGAGTDTQYF. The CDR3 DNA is TGTGCCAGCAGCGTAGTAGGGAGCGGGGGGGCCGGTACAGATACGCAGTATTTT.

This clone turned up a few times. CDR3 loop: CASSPVGGSYTGELFF. CDR3 DNA: TGTGCCAGCAGCCCCGTTGGGGGTAGTTACACCGGGGAGCTGTTTTTT. This sequence joins TRBV7-9 and TRBJ2-2, with D perhaps being TRBD1 or TRBD2 (5 bases each). The CDR3 spans 16 residues. Trimming shortened V by 5 bases and J by 3 bases, and 16 bases separated the two germline ends. The germline CDR1 and CDR2 sequences are SEHNR and FQNEAQ (reference sequence).

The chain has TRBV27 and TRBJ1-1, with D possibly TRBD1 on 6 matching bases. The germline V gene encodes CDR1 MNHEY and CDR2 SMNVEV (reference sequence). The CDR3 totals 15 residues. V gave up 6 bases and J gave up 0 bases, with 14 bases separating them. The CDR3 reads CASRALGGMNTEAFF. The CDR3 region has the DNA TGTGCCAGCAGAGCTTTAGGGGGGATGAACACTGAAGCTTTCTTT.

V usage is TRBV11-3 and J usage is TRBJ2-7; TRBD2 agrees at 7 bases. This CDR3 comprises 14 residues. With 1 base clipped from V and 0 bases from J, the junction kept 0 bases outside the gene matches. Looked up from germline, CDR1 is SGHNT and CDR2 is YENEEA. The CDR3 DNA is TGTGCCAGCAGCTTAGGGGGGGGCTCCTACGAGCAGTACTTC. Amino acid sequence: CASSLGGGSYEQYF.

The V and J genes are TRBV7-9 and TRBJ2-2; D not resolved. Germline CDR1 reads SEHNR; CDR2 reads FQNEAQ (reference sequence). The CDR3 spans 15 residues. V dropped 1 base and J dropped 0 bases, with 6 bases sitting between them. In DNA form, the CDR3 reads TGTGCCAGCAGCTTAGGAACTACGAACACCGGGGAGCTGTTTTTT. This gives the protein CASSLGTTNTGELFF.

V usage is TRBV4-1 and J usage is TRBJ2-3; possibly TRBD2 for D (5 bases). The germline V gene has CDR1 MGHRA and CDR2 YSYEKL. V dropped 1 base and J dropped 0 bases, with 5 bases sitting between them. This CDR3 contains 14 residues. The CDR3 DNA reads TGCGCCAGCAGCCAAGGGACTAGCACAGATACGCAGTATTTT. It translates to CASSQGTSTDTQYF.

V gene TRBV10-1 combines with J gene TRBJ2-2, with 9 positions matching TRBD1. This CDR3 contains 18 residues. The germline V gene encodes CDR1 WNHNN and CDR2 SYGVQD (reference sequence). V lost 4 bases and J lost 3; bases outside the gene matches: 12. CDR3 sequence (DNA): TGCGCCAGCAGTGGCAGGACGGGACAGGGCGACGACACCGGGGAGCTGTTTTTT. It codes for CASSGRTGQGDDTGELFF.

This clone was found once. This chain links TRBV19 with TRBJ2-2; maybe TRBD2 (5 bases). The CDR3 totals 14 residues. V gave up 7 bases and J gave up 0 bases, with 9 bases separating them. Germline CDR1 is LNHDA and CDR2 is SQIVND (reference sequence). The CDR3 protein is CASMEESNTGELFF. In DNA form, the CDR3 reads TGTGCCAGTATGGAGGAATCGAACACCGGGGAGCTGTTTTTT.

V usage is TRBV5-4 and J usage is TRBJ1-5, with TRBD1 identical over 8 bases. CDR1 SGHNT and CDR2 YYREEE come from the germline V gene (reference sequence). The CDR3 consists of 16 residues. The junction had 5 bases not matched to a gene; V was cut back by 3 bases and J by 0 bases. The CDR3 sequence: CASSYGTGYSNQPQHF. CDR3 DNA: TGTGCCAGCAGCTACGGGACAGGATATAGCAATCAGCCCCAGCATTTT.

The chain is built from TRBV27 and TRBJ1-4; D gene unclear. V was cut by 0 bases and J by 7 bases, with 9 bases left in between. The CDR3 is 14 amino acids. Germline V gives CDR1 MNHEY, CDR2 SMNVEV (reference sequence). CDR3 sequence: CASSLSIKVEKLFF. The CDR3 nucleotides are TGTGCCAGCAGTTTATCGATAAAAGTTGAAAAACTGTTTTTT.

The DNA of the CDR3 is TGTGCCAGCAGCAATTCGACCGATATTAAAGCTTTCTTT. Its translation is CASSNSTDIKAFF. V gene TRBV21-1 combines with J gene TRBJ1-1. TRBV21-1 is a known pseudogene. The CDR3 spans 13 residues.

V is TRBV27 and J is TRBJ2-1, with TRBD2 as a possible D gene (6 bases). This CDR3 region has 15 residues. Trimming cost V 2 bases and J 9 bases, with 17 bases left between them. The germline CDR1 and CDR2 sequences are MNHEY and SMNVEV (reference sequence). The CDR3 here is CASSLGVIGSGEQFF. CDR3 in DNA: TGTGCCAGCAGTTTAGGGGTGATTGGTAGCGGTGAGCAGTTCTTC.

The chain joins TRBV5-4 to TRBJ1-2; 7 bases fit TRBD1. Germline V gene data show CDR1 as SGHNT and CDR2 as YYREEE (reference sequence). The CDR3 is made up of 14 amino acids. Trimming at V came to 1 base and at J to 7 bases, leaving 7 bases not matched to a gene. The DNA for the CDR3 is TGTGCCAGCAGCTTGTCGGGAGGGGGCGCTGGCTACACCTTC. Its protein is CASSLSGGGAGYTF. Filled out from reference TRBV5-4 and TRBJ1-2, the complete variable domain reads ETGVTQSPTHLIKTRGQQVTLRCSSQSGHNTVSWYQQALGQGPQFIFQYYREEENGRGNFPPRFSGLQFPNYSSELNVNALELDDSALYLCASSLSGGGAGYTFGSGTRLTVV.

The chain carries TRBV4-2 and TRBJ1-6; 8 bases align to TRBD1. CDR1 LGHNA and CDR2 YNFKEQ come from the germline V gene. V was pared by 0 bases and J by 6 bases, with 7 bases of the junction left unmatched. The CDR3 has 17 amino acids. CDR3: CASSQDSSTGVNSPLHF. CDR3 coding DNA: TGTGCCAGCAGCCAAGATTCGTCGACAGGGGTTAATTCACCCCTCCACTTT.

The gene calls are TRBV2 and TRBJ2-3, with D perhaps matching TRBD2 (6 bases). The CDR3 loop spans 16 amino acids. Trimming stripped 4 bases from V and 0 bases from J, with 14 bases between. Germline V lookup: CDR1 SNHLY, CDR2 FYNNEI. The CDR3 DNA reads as TGTGCCAGCAGTGGCGGGACGATACCTAGCACAGATACGCAGTATTTT. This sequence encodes CASSGGTIPSTDTQYF.

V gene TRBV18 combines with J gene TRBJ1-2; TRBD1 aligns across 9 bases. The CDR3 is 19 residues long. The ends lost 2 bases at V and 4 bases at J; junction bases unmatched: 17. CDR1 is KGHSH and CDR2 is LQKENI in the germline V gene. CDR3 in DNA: TGTGCCAGCTCACCAATTCGCGGGACAGGGAGCGCTCCCGGCTATGGCTACACCTTC. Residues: CASSPIRGTGSAPGYGYTF.

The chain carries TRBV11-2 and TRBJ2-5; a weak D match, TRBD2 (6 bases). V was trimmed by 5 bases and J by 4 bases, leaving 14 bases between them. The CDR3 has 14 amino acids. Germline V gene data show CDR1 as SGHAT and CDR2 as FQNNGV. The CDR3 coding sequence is TGTGCCAGCAGCCAATTGTCGGGGGTAGAGACCCAGTACTTC. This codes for CASSQLSGVETQYF.

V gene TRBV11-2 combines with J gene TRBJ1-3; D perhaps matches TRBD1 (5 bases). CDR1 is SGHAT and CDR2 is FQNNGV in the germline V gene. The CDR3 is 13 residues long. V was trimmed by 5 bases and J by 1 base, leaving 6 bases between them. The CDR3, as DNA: TGTGCCAGCAGCCGACAGTCTGGAAACACCATATATTTT. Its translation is CASSRQSGNTIYF.

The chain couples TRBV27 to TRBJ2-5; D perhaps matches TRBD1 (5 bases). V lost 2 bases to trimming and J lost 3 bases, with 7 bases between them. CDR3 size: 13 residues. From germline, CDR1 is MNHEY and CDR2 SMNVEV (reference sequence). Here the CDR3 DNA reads TGTGCCAGCAGTTTACAGACAGAAGAGACCCAGTACTTC. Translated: CASSLQTEETQYF.

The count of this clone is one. The CDR3 reads CASSLVEAKNIQYF. CDR3 coding DNA: TGTGCCAGTAGCCTAGTGGAGGCCAAAAACATTCAGTACTTC. The V call is TRBV19, the J call TRBJ2-4; unclear D gene. Germline V gene data show CDR1 as LNHDA and CDR2 as SQIVND (reference sequence). The length of the CDR3 is 14 residues. Trimming cost V 6 bases and J 1 base, with 10 bases left between them.

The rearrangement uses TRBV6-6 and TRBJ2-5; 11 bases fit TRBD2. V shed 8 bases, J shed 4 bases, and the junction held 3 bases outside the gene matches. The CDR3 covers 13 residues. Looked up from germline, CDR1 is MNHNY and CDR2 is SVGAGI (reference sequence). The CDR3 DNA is TGTGCCAGCGGTAGCGGGGGGGGAGAGACCCAGTACTTC. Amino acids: CASGSGGGETQYF.